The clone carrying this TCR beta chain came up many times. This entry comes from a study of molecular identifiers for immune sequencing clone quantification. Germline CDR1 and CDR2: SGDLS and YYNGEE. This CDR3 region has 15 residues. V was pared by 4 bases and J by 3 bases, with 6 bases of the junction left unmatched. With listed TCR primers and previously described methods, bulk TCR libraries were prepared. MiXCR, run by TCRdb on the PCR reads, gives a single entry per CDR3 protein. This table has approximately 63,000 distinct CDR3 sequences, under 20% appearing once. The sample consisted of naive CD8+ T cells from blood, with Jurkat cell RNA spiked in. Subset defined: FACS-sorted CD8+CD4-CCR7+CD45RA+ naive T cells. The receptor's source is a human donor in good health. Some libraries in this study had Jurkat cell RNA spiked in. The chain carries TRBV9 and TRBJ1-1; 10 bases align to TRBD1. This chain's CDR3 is CASSPPGTGDTEAFF. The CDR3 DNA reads TGTGCCAGCAGCCCCCCCGGGACAGGGGACACTGAAGCTTTCTTT. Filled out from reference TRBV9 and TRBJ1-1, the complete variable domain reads DSGVTQTPKHLITATGQRVTLRCSPRSGDLSVYWYQQSLDQGLQFLIQYYNGEERAKGNILERFSAQQFPDLHSELNLSSLELGDSALYFCASSPPGTGDTEAFFGQGTRLTVV.